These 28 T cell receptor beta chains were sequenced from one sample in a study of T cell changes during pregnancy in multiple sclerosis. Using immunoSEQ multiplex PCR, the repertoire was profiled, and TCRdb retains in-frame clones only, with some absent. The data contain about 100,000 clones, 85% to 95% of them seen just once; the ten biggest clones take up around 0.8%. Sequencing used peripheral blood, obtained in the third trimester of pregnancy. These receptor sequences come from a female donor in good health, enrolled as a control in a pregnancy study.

CDR3 sequence reads: CASSLAGQGGYTF. Here the CDR3 DNA reads TGTGCCAGCAGCTTAGCCGGTCAGGGCGGCTACACCTTC. The genes are TRBV7-2 and TRBJ1-2, with D perhaps matching TRBD1 (5 bases). The CDR3 spans 13 residues. The V end lost 0 bases, the J end lost 8 bases, and 10 bases lay between the germline ends. CDR1 is SGHTA and CDR2 is FQGNSA in the germline V gene.

This CDR3 is CASSLFRGPYEQYF. The CDR3 DNA follows: TGTGCCAGCAGTTTATTCAGGGGGCCCTACGAGCAGTACTTC. The gene calls are TRBV28 and TRBJ2-7; 8 bases are shared with TRBD1. The trim removed 1 base at V and 2 bases at J, leaving 1 base unmatched. Germline CDR1 is MDHEN and CDR2 is SYDVKM. This CDR3 is 14 amino acids long.

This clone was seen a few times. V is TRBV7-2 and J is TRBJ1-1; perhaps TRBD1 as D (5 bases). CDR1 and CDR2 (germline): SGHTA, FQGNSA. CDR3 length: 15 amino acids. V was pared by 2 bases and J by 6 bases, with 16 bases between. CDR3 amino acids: CASSLNTQGGAEAFF. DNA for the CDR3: TGTGCCAGCAGCTTAAACACCCAGGGAGGCGCTGAAGCTTTCTTT.

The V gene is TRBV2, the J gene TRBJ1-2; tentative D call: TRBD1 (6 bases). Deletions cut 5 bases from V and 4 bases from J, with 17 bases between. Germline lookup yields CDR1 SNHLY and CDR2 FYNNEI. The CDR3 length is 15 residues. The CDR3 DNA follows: TGTGCCAGCAGTACCACAGGGCAACCTTTCTATGGCTACACCTTC. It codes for CASSTTGQPFYGYTF.

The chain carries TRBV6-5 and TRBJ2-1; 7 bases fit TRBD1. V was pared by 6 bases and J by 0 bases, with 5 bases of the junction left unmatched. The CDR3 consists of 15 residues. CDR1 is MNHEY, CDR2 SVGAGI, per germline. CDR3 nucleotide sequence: TGTGCCAGCAGCACTTCAGGGGGCTCCTACAATGAGCAGTTCTTC. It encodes CASSTSGGSYNEQFF.

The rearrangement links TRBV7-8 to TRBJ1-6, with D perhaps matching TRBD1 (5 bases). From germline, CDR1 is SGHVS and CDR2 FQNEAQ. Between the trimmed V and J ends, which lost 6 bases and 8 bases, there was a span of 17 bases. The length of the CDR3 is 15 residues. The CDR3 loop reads CASSPERGPYSPLHF. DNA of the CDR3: TGTGCCAGCAGTCCAGAAAGGGGTCCGTATTCACCCCTCCACTTT.

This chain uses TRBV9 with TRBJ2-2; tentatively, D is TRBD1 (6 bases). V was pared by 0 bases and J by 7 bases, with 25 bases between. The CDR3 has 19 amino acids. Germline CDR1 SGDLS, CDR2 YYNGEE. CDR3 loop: CASSVGGARRGGPSGELFF. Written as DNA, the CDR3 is TGTGCCAGCAGCGTAGGAGGGGCCCGCAGGGGCGGGCCGAGCGGGGAGCTGTTTTTT. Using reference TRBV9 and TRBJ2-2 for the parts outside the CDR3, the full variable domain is DSGVTQTPKHLITATGQRVTLRCSPRSGDLSVYWYQQSLDQGLQFLIQYYNGEERAKGNILERFSAQQFPDLHSELNLSSLELGDSALYFCASSVGGARRGGPSGELFFGEGSRLTVL.

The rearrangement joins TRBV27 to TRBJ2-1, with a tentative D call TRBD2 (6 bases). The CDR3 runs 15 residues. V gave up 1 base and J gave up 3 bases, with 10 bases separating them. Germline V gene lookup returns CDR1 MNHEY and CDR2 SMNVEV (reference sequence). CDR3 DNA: TGTGCCAGCAGTTTATTTTCGGGGGTCTACAATGAGCAGTTCTTC. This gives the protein CASSLFSGVYNEQFF.

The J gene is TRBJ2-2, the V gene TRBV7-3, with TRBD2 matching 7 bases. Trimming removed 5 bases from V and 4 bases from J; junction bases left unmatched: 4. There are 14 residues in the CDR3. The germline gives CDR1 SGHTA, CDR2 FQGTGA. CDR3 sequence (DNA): TGTGCCAGCAGCAGCGGGGTGGTCACCGGGGAGCTGTTTTTT. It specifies CASSSGVVTGELFF.

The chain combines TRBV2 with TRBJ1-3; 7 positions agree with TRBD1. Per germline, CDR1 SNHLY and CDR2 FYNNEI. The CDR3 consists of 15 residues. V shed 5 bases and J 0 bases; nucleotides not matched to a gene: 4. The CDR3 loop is CASSPWTGSGNTIYF. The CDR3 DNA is TGTGCCAGCAGTCCTTGGACAGGCTCTGGAAACACCATATATTTT.

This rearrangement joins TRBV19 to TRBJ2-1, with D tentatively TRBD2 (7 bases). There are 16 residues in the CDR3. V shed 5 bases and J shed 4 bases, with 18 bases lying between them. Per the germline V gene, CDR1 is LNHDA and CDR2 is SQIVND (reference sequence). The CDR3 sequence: CASSVLGRGAYNEQFF. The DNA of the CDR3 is TGTGCCAGTAGTGTCTTGGGACGGGGGGCATACAATGAGCAGTTCTTC.

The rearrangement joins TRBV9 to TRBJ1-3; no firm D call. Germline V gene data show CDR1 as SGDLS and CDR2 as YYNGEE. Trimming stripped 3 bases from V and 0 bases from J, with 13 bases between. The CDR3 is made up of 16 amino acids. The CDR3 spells CASSGEEGSSGNTIYF. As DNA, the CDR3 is TGTGCCAGCAGCGGTGAAGAAGGGAGCTCTGGAAACACCATATATTTT. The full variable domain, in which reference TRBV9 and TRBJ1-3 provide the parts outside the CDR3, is DSGVTQTPKHLITATGQRVTLRCSPRSGDLSVYWYQQSLDQGLQFLIQYYNGEERAKGNILERFSAQQFPDLHSELNLSSLELGDSALYFCASSGEEGSSGNTIYFGEGSWLTVV.

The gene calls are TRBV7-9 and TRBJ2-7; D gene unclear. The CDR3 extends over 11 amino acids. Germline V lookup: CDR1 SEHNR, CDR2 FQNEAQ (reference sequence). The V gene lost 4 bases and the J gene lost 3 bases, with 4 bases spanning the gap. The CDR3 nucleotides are TGTGCCAGCAGCTCCTTCTACGAGCAGTACTTC. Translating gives CASSSFYEQYF.

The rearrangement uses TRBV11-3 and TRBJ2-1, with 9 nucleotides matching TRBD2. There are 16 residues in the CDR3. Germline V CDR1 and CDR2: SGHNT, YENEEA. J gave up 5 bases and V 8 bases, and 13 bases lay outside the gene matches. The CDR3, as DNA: TGTGCCAGCGGCTCTGGGGCTAGCGGGGATAACAATGAGCAGTTCTTC. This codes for CASGSGASGDNNEQFF.

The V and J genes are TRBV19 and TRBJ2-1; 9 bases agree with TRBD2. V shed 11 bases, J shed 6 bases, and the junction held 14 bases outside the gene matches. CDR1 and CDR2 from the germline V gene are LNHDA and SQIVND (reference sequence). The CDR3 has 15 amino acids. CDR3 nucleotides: TGTGCCGCGGCTGGGCGGGGGGGCCTCTTCAATGAGCAGTTCTTC. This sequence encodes CAAAGRGGLFNEQFF.

The CDR3 loop reads CASSRTSAQDSQPQHF. The CDR3 coding sequence is TGCGCCAGCAGCCGAACCTCAGCCCAGGATAGTCAGCCCCAGCATTTT. The chain links TRBV4-1 to TRBJ1-5; D unclear. Trimming left V 4 bases short and J 6 bases short, with 19 bases between. Germline CDR1 reads MGHRA; CDR2 reads YSYEKL. This CDR3 is 16 amino acids long.

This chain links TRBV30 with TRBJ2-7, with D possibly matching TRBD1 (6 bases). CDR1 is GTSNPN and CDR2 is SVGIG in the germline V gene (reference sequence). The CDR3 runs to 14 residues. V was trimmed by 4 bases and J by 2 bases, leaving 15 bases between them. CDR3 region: CAWKQGNNAYEQYF. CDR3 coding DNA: TGTGCCTGGAAACAGGGCAACAACGCCTACGAGCAGTACTTC.

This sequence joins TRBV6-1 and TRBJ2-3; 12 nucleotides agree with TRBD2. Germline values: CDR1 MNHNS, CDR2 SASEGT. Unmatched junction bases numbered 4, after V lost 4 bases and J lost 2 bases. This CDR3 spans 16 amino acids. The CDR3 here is CASSVLAGGTTDTQYF. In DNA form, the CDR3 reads TGTGCCAGCAGTGTTCTAGCGGGGGGGACCACAGATACGCAGTATTTT.

The CDR3 sequence: CAISERTGRDGYTF. In nucleotides, the CDR3 is TGTGCCATCAGTGAACGGACAGGGCGGGATGGCTACACCTTC. The rearrangement uses TRBV10-3 and TRBJ1-2; TRBD1 matches at 8 bases. V shed 3 bases, J shed 6 bases, and the junction held 6 bases outside the gene matches. The germline CDR1 and CDR2 sequences are ENHRY and SYGVKD. The CDR3 extends over 14 amino acids.

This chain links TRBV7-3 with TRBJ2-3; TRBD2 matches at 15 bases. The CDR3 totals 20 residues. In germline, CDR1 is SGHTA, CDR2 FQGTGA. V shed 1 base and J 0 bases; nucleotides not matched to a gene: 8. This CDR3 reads CASSLMGTSGGIASTDTQYF. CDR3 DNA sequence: TGTGCCAGCAGCTTAATGGGGACTAGCGGGGGGATCGCTAGCACAGATACGCAGTATTTT.

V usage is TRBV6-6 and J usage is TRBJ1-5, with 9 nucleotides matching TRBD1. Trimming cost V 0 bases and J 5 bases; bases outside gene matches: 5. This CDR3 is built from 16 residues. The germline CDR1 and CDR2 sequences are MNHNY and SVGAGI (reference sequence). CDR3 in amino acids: CASSYSPTGGDQPQHF. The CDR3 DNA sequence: TGTGCCAGCAGTTACTCTCCGACAGGGGGGGATCAGCCCCAGCATTTT.

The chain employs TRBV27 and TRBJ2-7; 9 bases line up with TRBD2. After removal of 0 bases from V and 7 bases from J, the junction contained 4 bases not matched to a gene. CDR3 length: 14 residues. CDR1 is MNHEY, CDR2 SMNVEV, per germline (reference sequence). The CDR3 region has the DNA TGTGCCAGCAGTTTATCTAGCGGGGGAGGGGAGCAGTACTTC. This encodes CASSLSSGGGEQYF.

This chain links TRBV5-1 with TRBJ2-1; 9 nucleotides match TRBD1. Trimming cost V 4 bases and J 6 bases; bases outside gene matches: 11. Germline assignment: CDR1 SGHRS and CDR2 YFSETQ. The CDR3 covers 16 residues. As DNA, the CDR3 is TGCGCCAGCAGCCAGACAGGGGGTGCCCAACGCAATGAGCAGTTCTTC. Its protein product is CASSQTGGAQRNEQFF.

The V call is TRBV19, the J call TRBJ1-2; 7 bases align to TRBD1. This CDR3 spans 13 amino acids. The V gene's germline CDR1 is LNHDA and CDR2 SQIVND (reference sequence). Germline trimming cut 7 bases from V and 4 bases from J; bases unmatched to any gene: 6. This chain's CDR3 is CASTKGTAYGYTF. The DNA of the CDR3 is TGTGCCAGTACCAAGGGGACAGCCTATGGCTACACCTTC.

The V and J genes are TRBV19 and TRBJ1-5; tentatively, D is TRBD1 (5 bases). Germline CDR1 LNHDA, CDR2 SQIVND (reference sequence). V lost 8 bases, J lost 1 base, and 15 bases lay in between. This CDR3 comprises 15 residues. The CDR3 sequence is CASLSGRASNQPQHF. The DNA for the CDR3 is TGTGCCAGTCTATCGGGCAGGGCGAGCAATCAGCCCCAGCATTTT.

CDR3 sequence reads: CASSPRLGGAQETQYF. The CDR3 DNA follows: TGCGCCAGCAGCCCAAGGTTGGGGGGGGCCCAAGAGACCCAGTACTTC. This sequence joins TRBV4-1 and TRBJ2-5; TRBD2 might be the D (7 bases). The CDR3 loop spans 16 amino acids. The germline V and J ends were trimmed by 4 bases and 1 base, with 16 bases remaining between them. CDR1 and CDR2 from the germline V gene are MGHRA and YSYEKL.

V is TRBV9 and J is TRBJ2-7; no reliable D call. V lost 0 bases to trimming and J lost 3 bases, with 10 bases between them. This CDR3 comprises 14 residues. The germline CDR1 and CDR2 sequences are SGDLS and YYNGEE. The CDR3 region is CASSVGSENYEQYF. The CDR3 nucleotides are TGTGCCAGCAGCGTAGGCTCGGAGAACTACGAGCAGTACTTC.

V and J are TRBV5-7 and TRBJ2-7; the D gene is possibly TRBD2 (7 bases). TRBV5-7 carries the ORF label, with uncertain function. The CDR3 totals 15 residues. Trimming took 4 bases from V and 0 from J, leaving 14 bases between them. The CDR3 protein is CASSRGGGVSYEQYF. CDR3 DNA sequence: TGTGCCAGCAGCCGAGGGGGAGGGGTCTCCTACGAGCAGTACTTC.